The 26 T cell receptor beta chains below all came from one sample that was sequenced in a study of shared clonotypes between healthy human individuals. Some clones are missing from TCRdb's copy, which holds only in-frame ones; the method was immunoSEQ multiplex PCR. The sample contains some 2,000,000 clones, 90% to 96% of which appear only once. Specimen: naive CD4+ T cells sorted from blood. The subset here: CD45RA+ positively selected. The source is a young man in good health.

The chain joins TRBV19 to TRBJ2-3; 9 bases agree with TRBD1. V dropped 4 bases and J dropped 8; count of bases not matched to a gene: 16. CDR1 and CDR2 (germline): LNHDA, SQIVND (reference sequence). The CDR3 extends over 17 amino acids. This CDR3 is CASSTPSGTGPVGTQYF. The CDR3, as DNA: TGTGCCAGTAGTACGCCGTCCGGGACAGGGCCCGTAGGTACGCAGTATTTT.

The chain combines TRBV28 with TRBJ1-5; a possible D gene is TRBD1 (5 bases). Germline V lookup: CDR1 MDHEN, CDR2 SYDVKM. This CDR3 region has 12 residues. V was pared by 5 bases and J by 7 bases, with 9 bases between. The CDR3 protein is CASSEGSQPQHF. The CDR3 nucleotides read TGTGCCAGCAGTGAGGGGAGCCAGCCCCAGCATTTT.

The gene calls are TRBV5-4 and TRBJ1-1; D is ambiguous. Trimming shortened V by 3 bases and J by 2 bases, and 11 bases separated the two germline ends. The germline V gene has CDR1 SGHNT and CDR2 YYREEE (reference sequence). There are 14 residues in the CDR3. CDR3 bases: TGTGCCAGCAGCTATAGGACGGTAAACACTGAAGCTTTCTTT. Its translation: CASSYRTVNTEAFF.

Concerning this clone itself: At the DNA level, this CDR3 is encoded by other sequences in the same sample as well. This sequence joins TRBV6-1 and TRBJ2-7, with D maybe TRBD1 (6 bases). With 2 bases removed from V and 5 bases from J, the gap between germline ends came to 7 bases. The CDR3 totals 12 residues. Looked up from germline, CDR1 is MNHNS and CDR2 is SASEGT. As DNA, the CDR3 is TGTGCCAGCAGTGAACAGGGGAACGAGCAGTACTTC. Residues: CASSEQGNEQYF.

This chain uses TRBV5-1 with TRBJ2-5; 14 positions agree with TRBD2. After removal of 0 bases from V and 5 bases from J, the junction contained 6 bases not matched to a gene. The CDR3 has 17 amino acids. CDR1 is SGHRS, CDR2 YFSETQ, per germline. This CDR3 reads CASSLVTSGRAGETQYF. For the CDR3, the DNA is TGCGCCAGCAGCTTGGTGACTAGCGGGAGGGCCGGGGAGACCCAGTACTTC.

The rearrangement links TRBV30 to TRBJ1-5, with D possibly being TRBD1 (6 bases). CDR3 length: 14 residues. Germline CDR1 and CDR2: GTSNPN and SVGIG (reference sequence). V dropped 2 bases and J dropped 4 bases, with 12 bases sitting between them. CDR3 region: CAWSMTGLNQPQHF. The DNA for the CDR3 is TGTGCCTGGAGTATGACAGGACTTAATCAGCCCCAGCATTTT.

The J gene is TRBJ2-1, the V gene TRBV6-1; perhaps TRBD1 as D (6 bases). CDR3 size: 21 residues. CDR1 is MNHNS and CDR2 is SASEGT in the germline V gene. Deletions cut 2 bases from V and 0 bases from J, with 26 bases between. CDR3 sequence reads: CASSELQGPSRFLSSYNEQFF. For the CDR3, the DNA is TGTGCCAGCAGTGAACTCCAGGGGCCCTCTCGTTTCCTTAGCTCCTACAATGAGCAGTTCTTC.

The CDR3 is CASLQLTGTEAFF. DNA of the CDR3: TGTGCCAGCCTACAGCTTACGGGCACTGAAGCTTTCTTT. The J gene is TRBJ1-1, the V gene TRBV6-6; no clear D. Trimming left V 8 bases short and J 4 bases short, with 14 bases between. Per the germline V gene, CDR1 is MNHNY and CDR2 is SVGAGI (reference sequence). CDR3 length equals 13 residues.

The chain uses TRBV9 and TRBJ2-3; D gene uncertain. This CDR3 has 12 residues. Germline V CDR1 and CDR2: SGDLS, YYNGEE. Trimming cost V 3 bases and J 4 bases, with 6 bases left between them. The CDR3 DNA sequence: TGTGCCAGCAGCGGGGCAGCAGATACGCAGTATTTT. It translates to CASSGAADTQYF.

The chain uses TRBV27 and TRBJ2-5; TRBD1 agrees at 10 bases. V was pared by 6 bases and J by 5 bases, with 6 bases of the junction left unmatched. This CDR3 has 14 amino acids. The germline CDR1 and CDR2 sequences are MNHEY and SMNVEV (reference sequence). CDR3 in DNA: TGTGCCAGCAGACCGACAGGGGGCGGGGAGACCCAGTACTTC. Amino acid sequence: CASRPTGGGETQYF.

This rearrangement joins TRBV25-1 to TRBJ2-5, with a tentative D call TRBD1 (6 bases). Per germline, CDR1 MGHDK and CDR2 SYGVNS. V gave up 3 bases and J gave up 5 bases, with 16 bases separating them. The CDR3 runs to 15 residues. CDR3: CASSDSGRGSETQYF. In DNA form, the CDR3 reads TGTGCCAGCAGTGACTCCGGCAGGGGATCCGAGACCCAGTACTTC.

The chain uses TRBV5-1 and TRBJ2-1; D might be TRBD2 (5 bases). This CDR3 contains 12 residues. Trimming took off 0 bases at V and 7 bases at J, with 5 bases between the two ends. Germline loops: CDR1 SGHRS, CDR2 YFSETQ. DNA of the CDR3: TGCGCCAGCAGCTTGGGGGAGAATGAGCAGTTCTTC. It codes for CASSLGENEQFF.

The gene calls are TRBV2 and TRBJ2-5; D remains unclear. The CDR3 extends over 11 amino acids. Per germline, CDR1 SNHLY and CDR2 FYNNEI. Trimming pared 7 bases from V and 5 bases from J, leaving 8 bases between. DNA of the CDR3: TGTGCCAGCAAGGCGGAGGAGACCCAGTACTTC. It specifies CASKAEETQYF.

J is TRBJ2-5 and V is TRBV5-1; perhaps TRBD1 as D (6 bases). The CDR3 length is 15 residues. With 3 bases removed from V and 4 bases from J, the gap between germline ends came to 16 bases. Germline loops: CDR1 SGHRS, CDR2 YFSETQ. CDR3 sequence (DNA): TGCGCCAGCAGCTCGAACTCCGGGACACCAGAGACCCAGTACTTC. Translation gives CASSSNSGTPETQYF.

The DNA for the CDR3 is TGTGCCAGCAGTCAGGGGATTATGAACACTGAAGCTTTCTTT. Encoded protein: CASSQGIMNTEAFF. V gene TRBV7-2 combines with J gene TRBJ1-1; D might be TRBD1 (6 bases). The length of the CDR3 is 14 residues. Germline CDR1 SGHTA, CDR2 FQGNSA. V lost 6 bases to trimming and J lost 0 bases, with 11 bases between them.

The V gene is TRBV10-2, the J gene TRBJ1-2; 7 positions match TRBD1. From germline, CDR1 is WSHSY and CDR2 SAAADI. The CDR3 extends over 16 amino acids. V trimming: 7 bases; J trimming: 4 bases; junction bases outside the gene matches: 15. The CDR3 reads CASNGQAPKTSYGYTF. The CDR3 nucleotides read TGCGCCAGCAATGGACAGGCTCCTAAAACCAGCTATGGCTACACCTTC.

The V call is TRBV6-5, the J call TRBJ2-7; TRBD1 agrees at 9 bases. V was clipped by 5 bases and J by 6 bases; unmatched bases: 11. The CDR3 covers 15 residues. The germline V gene has CDR1 MNHEY and CDR2 SVGAGI. CDR3 bases: TGTGCCAGCAGTCTCACCGGGACAGGGTCGACCGAGCAGTACTTC. Translating gives CASSLTGTGSTEQYF.

On this clone: Distinct nucleotide sequences in the sample also encode this CDR3. The V and J genes are TRBV5-1 and TRBJ1-2, with TRBD1 identical over 7 bases. V shed 4 bases, J shed 3 bases, and the junction held 3 bases outside the gene matches. Germline CDR1 is SGHRS and CDR2 is YFSETQ. This CDR3 has 13 residues. The CDR3 nucleotides read TGCGCCAGCAGCCCTACAGGGGACTATGGCTACACCTTC. Encoded protein: CASSPTGDYGYTF.

V is TRBV18 and J is TRBJ1-1, with D possibly matching TRBD1 (5 bases). V lost 1 base to trimming and J lost 4 bases, with 10 bases between them. Germline CDR1 is KGHSH and CDR2 is LQKENI. The CDR3 loop spans 14 amino acids. The CDR3 DNA is TGTGCCAGCTCACCACGGCAGGGATTCACTGAAGCTTTCTTT. Its translation: CASSPRQGFTEAFF.

This rearrangement joins TRBV7-2 to TRBJ1-2; no clear D gene. V was pared by 5 bases and J by 3 bases, with 7 bases between. The CDR3 runs to 12 residues. CDR1 SGHTA and CDR2 FQGNSA come from the germline V gene. CDR3 in DNA: TGTGCCAGCAGCCGGGAAGACTATGGCTACACCTTC. Translating gives CASSREDYGYTF.

This chain links TRBV19 with TRBJ1-2; no clear D. Looked up from germline, CDR1 is LNHDA and CDR2 is SQIVND (reference sequence). CDR3 length: 15 residues. Deletions cut 6 bases from V and 2 bases from J, with 16 bases between. CDR3 residues: CASSLGGSVNYGYTF. CDR3 coding DNA: TGTGCCAGTAGCCTGGGCGGCAGTGTCAACTATGGCTACACCTTC.

For this clone: Other DNA sequences of this sample code for an identical CDR3. The chain uses TRBV5-1 and TRBJ1-5; D remains unclear. Trimming removed 0 bases from V and 2 bases from J, with 9 bases in between. CDR3 size: 15 residues. Germline lookup yields CDR1 SGHRS and CDR2 YFSETQ. In DNA form, the CDR3 reads TGCGCCAGCAGCTTGGGAGGTTCGGGCAATCAGCCCCAGCATTTT. Encoded protein: CASSLGGSGNQPQHF.

V and J are TRBV9 and TRBJ2-7, with 8 positions matching TRBD1. With 4 bases clipped from V and 5 bases from J, the junction kept 8 bases outside the gene matches. Germline CDR1 reads SGDLS; CDR2 reads YYNGEE. This CDR3 comprises 14 residues. Written as DNA, the CDR3 is TGTGCCAGCAGCCCCCGGACAGGGACCCACGAGCAGTACTTC. It encodes CASSPRTGTHEQYF. Using reference TRBV9 and TRBJ2-7 for the parts outside the CDR3, the full variable domain is DSGVTQTPKHLITATGQRVTLRCSPRSGDLSVYWYQQSLDQGLQFLIQYYNGEERAKGNILERFSAQQFPDLHSELNLSSLELGDSALYFCASSPRTGTHEQYFGPGTRLTVT.

This chain links TRBV21-1 with TRBJ1-2. TRBV21-1 is annotated as a pseudogene. The CDR3 sequence is 17 residues long. Here the CDR3 DNA reads TGTGCCAGCCAAGTGAGAAAGGGAACTCACGTTAACTATGGCTACACCTTC. Its translation: CASQVRKGTHVNYGYTF.

This rearrangement joins TRBV7-8 to TRBJ2-7; D gene uncertain. CDR3 length: 16 amino acids. V lost 2 bases, J lost 0 bases, and 14 bases lay in between. CDR1 and CDR2 from the germline V gene are SGHVS and FQNEAQ. The CDR3, as DNA: TGTGCCAGCAGCTTAAATCGGGTTCCCTCCTCCTACGAGCAGTACTTC. The encoded protein is CASSLNRVPSSYEQYF. Using reference TRBV7-8 and TRBJ2-7 for the parts outside the CDR3, the full variable domain is GAGVSQSPRYKVAKRGQDVALRCDPISGHVSLFWYQQALGQGPEFLTYFQNEAQLDKSGLPSDRFFAERPEGSVSTLKIQRTQQEDSAVYLCASSLNRVPSSYEQYFGPGTRLTVT.

The rearrangement joins TRBV28 to TRBJ1-5; D remains unclear. Germline V CDR1 and CDR2: MDHEN, SYDVKM. The CDR3 has 12 residues. Trimming cost V 1 base and J 10 bases, with 8 bases left between them. CDR3 sequence reads: CASSLLYPPQHF. CDR3 nucleotide sequence: TGTGCCAGCAGTTTATTATACCCTCCCCAGCATTTT.